This T cell receptor beta chain was sequenced in a study of shared clonotypes between healthy human individuals. A CD45RA+ naive subset and a CD45RA-negative memory subset were split from CD4+ cells. Study-level results: Naive CD4 clonotype sharing across several donors was roughly 5%. Non-shared clonotypes displayed generation probabilities falling below those of clonotypes present in all four donors.

Comment on this clone: Its cognate antigen is unknown.

V dropped 1 base and J dropped 0 bases, with 8 bases sitting between them. Per the germline V gene, CDR1 is SGDLS and CDR2 is YYNGEE. The CDR3 spans 15 residues. For sorted subsets, about 190 ng DNA per replicate equaled 30,000 or so T cell genomes. Measured with immunoSEQ multiplex PCR; TCRdb has only the in-frame clones, and not every one. The data contain millions of clones, around nine tenths of them singletons. This TCR came from a man between 18 and 29 years old in good health. The specimen sequenced was naive CD4+ T cells sorted from blood. The subset: CD45RA+ positively selected. This chain connects TRBV9 to TRBJ2-1; TRBD1 might be the D (5 bases). In DNA form, the CDR3 reads TGTGCCAGCAGCGTACAGGGTAGCTCCTACAATGAGCAGTTCTTC. Translation gives CASSVQGSSYNEQFF. Variable domain in full (rest from reference TRBV9 and TRBJ2-1): DSGVTQTPKHLITATGQRVTLRCSPRSGDLSVYWYQQSLDQGLQFLIQYYNGEERAKGNILERFSAQQFPDLHSELNLSSLELGDSALYFCASSVQGSSYNEQFFGPGTRLTVL.